This T cell receptor (beta chain) emerged from a study of blood T cell repertoires in COVID-19. About the research overall: The origin of the acute and convalescent COVID-19 samples was the United States, Italy and Spain. Sources were T cells, B-cell-depleted T cells, or PBMCs; the material itself was cDNA or gDNA.

CDR1 SNHLY and CDR2 FYNNEI come from the germline V gene. This CDR3 region has 13 residues. V was pared by 8 bases and J by 10 bases, with 11 bases of the junction left unmatched. Original analysis: Amplification with reference gene primers provided the estimates of nucleated cell counts. Repertoires were generated with immunoSEQ multiplex PCR, while TCRdb's copy carries only in-frame clones and drops some. That table is the source of V, J and clone size, and D and trimming were worked out from the DNA. Counted here are a few hundred thousand clones, 70% to 90% occurring once; the ten biggest clones make up 8% to 13%.

The chain uses TRBV2 and TRBJ1-5; TRBD1 matches at 7 bases. The TCR originated in a woman aged 65 to 85 with acute or convalescent COVID-19. Sequenced material: peripheral blood. CDR3 DNA: TGTGCCAGCGGAGGAACAGGGGATGGTCCCCAGCATTTT. The encoded protein is CASGGTGDGPQHF.